This T cell receptor beta chain was found in a study of shared clonotypes between healthy human individuals. Study as a whole: Donors had three CD4 naive, three CD4 memory, two CD8 naive and one CD8 memory plate apiece.

Study conclusions and caveats: Sharing of clonotypes among donors was expected to vary with sequencing depth. There were few donors, and this limited the genetic and exposure-history diversity represented.

All the donors were Caucasian adults who lived in Nashville, Tennessee. The junction had 3 bases not matched to a gene; V was cut back by 4 bases and J by 1 base. CDR3 size: 16 residues. Germline V gives CDR1 SGHTA, CDR2 FQGTGA. To note about this clone: No antigen is known for it.

Here immunoSEQ multiplex PCR was the method, and the copy in TCRdb shows in-frame clones only, minus some. This table has about 380,000 clones, just over 95% appearing once. The sample consisted of memory CD8+ T cells sorted from blood. As to subset: CD45RO+ cells pooled with CCR7-negative TemRA cells. V and J are TRBV7-3 and TRBJ2-2; 10 bases line up with TRBD2. This receptor was taken from a man aged 25 to 45 in good health. The CDR3, as DNA: TGTGCCAGCAGCTCTAGCGGGAGTGGGAACACCGGGGAGCTGTTTTTT. This encodes CASSSSGSGNTGELFF.